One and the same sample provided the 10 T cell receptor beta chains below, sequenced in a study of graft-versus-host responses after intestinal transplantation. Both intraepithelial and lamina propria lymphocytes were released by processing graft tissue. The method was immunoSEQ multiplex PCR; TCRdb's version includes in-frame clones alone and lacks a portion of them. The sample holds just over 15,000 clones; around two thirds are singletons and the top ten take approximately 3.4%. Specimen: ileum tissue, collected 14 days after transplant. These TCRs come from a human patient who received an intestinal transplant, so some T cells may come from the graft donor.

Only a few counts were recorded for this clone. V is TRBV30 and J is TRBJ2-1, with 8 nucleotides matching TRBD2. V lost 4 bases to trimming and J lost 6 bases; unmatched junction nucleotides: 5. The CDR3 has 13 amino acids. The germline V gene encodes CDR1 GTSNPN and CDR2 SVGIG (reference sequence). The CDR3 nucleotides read TGTGCCTGGACAATGGGACTAGGCAATGAGCAGTTCTTC. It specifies CAWTMGLGNEQFF.

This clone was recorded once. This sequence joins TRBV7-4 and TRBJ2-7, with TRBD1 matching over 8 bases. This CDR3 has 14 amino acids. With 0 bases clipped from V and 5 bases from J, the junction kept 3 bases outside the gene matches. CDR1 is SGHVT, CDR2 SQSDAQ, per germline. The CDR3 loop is CASSLAGTGDEQYF. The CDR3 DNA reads TGTGCCAGCAGCTTAGCCGGGACAGGAGACGAGCAGTACTTC.

The CDR3 loop reads CASSPLSTDTQYF. CDR3 coding DNA: TGTGCCAGCAGCCCCCTGAGCACAGATACGCAGTATTTT. The chain uses TRBV5-6 and TRBJ2-3; no clear D. The CDR3 length is 13 residues. Per germline, CDR1 SGHDT and CDR2 YYEEEE. V was clipped by 4 bases and J by 0 bases, with 6 bases between them.

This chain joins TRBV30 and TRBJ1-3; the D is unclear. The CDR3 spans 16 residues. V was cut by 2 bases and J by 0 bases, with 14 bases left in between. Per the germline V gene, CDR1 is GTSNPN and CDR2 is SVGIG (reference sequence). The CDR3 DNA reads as TGTGCCTGGAGTCCGGACGTTCGTTTCTCTGGAAACACCATATATTTT. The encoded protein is CAWSPDVRFSGNTIYF.

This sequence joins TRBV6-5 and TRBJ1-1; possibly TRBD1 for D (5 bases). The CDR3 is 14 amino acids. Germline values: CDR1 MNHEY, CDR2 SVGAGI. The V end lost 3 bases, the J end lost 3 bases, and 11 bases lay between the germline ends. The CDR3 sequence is CASSYQGRYTEAFF. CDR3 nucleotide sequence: TGTGCCAGCAGTTATCAGGGCCGATACACTGAAGCTTTCTTT.

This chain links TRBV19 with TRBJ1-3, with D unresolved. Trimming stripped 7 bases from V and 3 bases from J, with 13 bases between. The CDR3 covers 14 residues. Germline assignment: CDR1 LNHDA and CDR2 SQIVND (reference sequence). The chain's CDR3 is CASTGSIIGNTIYF. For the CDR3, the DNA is TGTGCCAGTACGGGAAGTATTATTGGAAACACCATATATTTT. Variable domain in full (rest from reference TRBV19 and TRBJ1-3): DGGITQSPKYLFRKEGQNVTLSCEQNLNHDAMYWYRQDPGQGLRLIYYSQIVNDFQKGDIAEGYSVSREKKESFPLTVTSAQKNPTAFYLCASTGSIIGNTIYFGEGSWLTVV.

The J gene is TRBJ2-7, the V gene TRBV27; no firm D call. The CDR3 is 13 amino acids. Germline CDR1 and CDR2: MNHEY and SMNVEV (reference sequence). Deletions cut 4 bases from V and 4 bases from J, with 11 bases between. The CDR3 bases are TGTGCCAGCAGTTATGTAGTGGGGTACGAGCAGTACTTC. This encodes CASSYVVGYEQYF.

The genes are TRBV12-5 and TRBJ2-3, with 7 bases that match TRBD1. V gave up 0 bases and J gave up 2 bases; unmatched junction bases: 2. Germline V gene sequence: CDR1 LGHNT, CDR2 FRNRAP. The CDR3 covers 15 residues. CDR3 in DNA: TGTGCTAGTGGTTTGGTACAGGGGTACACAGATACGCAGTATTTT. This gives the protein CASGLVQGYTDTQYF.

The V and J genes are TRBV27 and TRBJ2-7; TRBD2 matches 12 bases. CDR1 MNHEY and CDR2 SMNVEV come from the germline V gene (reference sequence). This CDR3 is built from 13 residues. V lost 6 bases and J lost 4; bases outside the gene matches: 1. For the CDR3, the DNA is TGTGCCAGCAGGACTAGCGGGAGTTACGAGCAGTACTTC. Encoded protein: CASRTSGSYEQYF.

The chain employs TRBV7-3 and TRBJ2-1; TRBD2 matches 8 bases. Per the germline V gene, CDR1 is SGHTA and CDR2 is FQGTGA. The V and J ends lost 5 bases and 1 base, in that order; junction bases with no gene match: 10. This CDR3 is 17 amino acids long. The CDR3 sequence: CASSPKPGGSSYNEQFF. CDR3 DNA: TGTGCCAGCAGCCCGAAACCGGGGGGGTCTTCCTACAATGAGCAGTTCTTC.